The 23 T cell receptor beta chains given below trace back to one sample, sequenced in a study of CD8+ T cells in alopecia areata. RNA extraction was followed by reverse transcription into cDNA, which acted as the sequencing template. Clones were read by immunoSEQ multiplex PCR, and TCRdb kept only the in-frame ones, dropping some. The sample contains 110,000 to 150,000 clones, roughly 53% of which appear only once. The sample consisted of CD4+ T cells sorted from blood, taken at week 0. These receptors were obtained from a human donor with alopecia areata.

This chain links TRBV2 with TRBJ1-2; no reliable D call. Looked up from germline, CDR1 is SNHLY and CDR2 is FYNNEI. V was cut by 3 bases and J by 2 bases, with 10 bases left in between. This CDR3 has 14 amino acids. Here the CDR3 DNA reads TGTGCCAGCAGTGAGATGGGCAGAAACTATGGCTACACCTTC. Translating gives CASSEMGRNYGYTF.

V and J are TRBV27 and TRBJ2-3; a possible D gene is TRBD2 (6 bases). Deletions cut 6 bases from V and 6 bases from J, with 13 bases between. The CDR3 sequence is 13 residues long. The germline V gene has CDR1 MNHEY and CDR2 SMNVEV (reference sequence). The CDR3 nucleotides read TGTGCCAGCAGCTTTGAGGAGGGGGATACGCAGTATTTT. This translates into CASSFEEGDTQYF.

V is TRBV4-2 and J is TRBJ2-5, with D tentatively TRBD1 or TRBD2 (5 bases each). From germline, CDR1 is LGHNA and CDR2 YNFKEQ. The ends were cut back, 0 bases at V and 6 bases at J, with 20 bases in the middle. The length of the CDR3 is 17 residues. The CDR3 DNA sequence: TGTGCCAGCAGCCAAGAACGGGCTGGGGCCGGGGAAAAGACCCAGTACTTC. Its translation: CASSQERAGAGEKTQYF.

The genes are TRBV7-2 and TRBJ2-5; no firm D call. The length of the CDR3 is 11 residues. V was cut by 5 bases and J by 5 bases, with 6 bases left in between. CDR1 and CDR2 (germline): SGHTA, FQGNSA. Written as DNA, the CDR3 is TGTGCCAGCAGCCCACCCGAGACCCAGTACTTC. Translated: CASSPPETQYF.

This chain uses TRBV6-5 with TRBJ1-6; perhaps TRBD1 as D (5 bases). The CDR3 length is 14 residues. Trimming stripped 6 bases from V and 7 bases from J, with 13 bases between. Germline assignment: CDR1 MNHEY and CDR2 SVGAGI. The DNA for the CDR3 is TGTGCCAGCAGGAAGGGGCAATGGAATTCACCCCTCCACTTT. It encodes CASRKGQWNSPLHF.

This clone was recorded a few times. The chain combines TRBV6-1 with TRBJ2-7; possibly TRBD1 or TRBD2 for D (5 bases each). CDR3 length: 12 amino acids. V shed 9 bases and J shed 6 bases, with 15 bases lying between them. The V gene's germline CDR1 is MNHNS and CDR2 SASEGT. The CDR3 DNA reads TGTGCCAGTTCCCGGGGCTCGGCCGAGCAGTACTTC. Translating gives CASSRGSAEQYF.

This clone was observed a single time. Here the CDR3 reads CASSPGGGNQPQHF. The CDR3 DNA follows: TGTGCCAGTAGTCCCGGAGGGGGAAATCAGCCCCAGCATTTT. The chain combines TRBV19 with TRBJ1-5; D is perhaps TRBD1 (6 bases). CDR1 and CDR2 from the germline V gene are LNHDA and SQIVND (reference sequence). The V gene lost 5 bases and the J gene lost 4 bases, with 12 bases spanning the gap. CDR3 length: 14 residues.

J is TRBJ2-5 and V is TRBV29-1; D might be TRBD1 (5 bases). This CDR3 is built from 15 residues. The V end lost 4 bases, the J end lost 4 bases, and 19 bases lay between the germline ends. The germline V gene encodes CDR1 SQVTM and CDR2 ANQGSEA. This chain's CDR3 is CSVGGIGKRGETQYF. The DNA of the CDR3 is TGCAGCGTTGGGGGAATAGGCAAAAGGGGAGAGACCCAGTACTTC.

The chain is built from TRBV11-3 and TRBJ2-3; D is unclear. Germline V gives CDR1 SGHNT, CDR2 YENEEA. V was cut by 4 bases and J by 4 bases, with 3 bases left in between. This CDR3 is 11 amino acids long. CDR3 coding DNA: TGTGCCAGCAGCTGGTCAGATACGCAGTATTTT. This codes for CASSWSDTQYF.

V and J are TRBV6-5 and TRBJ1-5, with D uncertain. Germline V gives CDR1 MNHEY, CDR2 SVGAGI. The CDR3 covers 15 residues. Trimming took 6 bases from V and 0 from J, leaving 12 bases between them. The CDR3 DNA follows: TGTGCCAGCAGATTTAGGTCGATTAGCAATCAGCCCCAGCATTTT. This translates into CASRFRSISNQPQHF.

This clone has a count of ten or more. The rearrangement uses TRBV10-3 and TRBJ2-7, with TRBD2 matching 10 bases. J was trimmed by 3 bases and V by 7 bases; bases with no gene match: 6. This CDR3 spans 14 amino acids. Germline CDR1 ENHRY, CDR2 SYGVKD. The CDR3 is CAIMKASGGYEQYF. The CDR3, as DNA: TGTGCCATCATGAAGGCTAGCGGGGGCTACGAGCAGTACTTC.

This clone is classed as medium-sized (0.01 to 0.1%). This chain joins TRBV7-9 and TRBJ1-6; TRBD1 matches at 7 bases. The V gene's germline CDR1 is SEHNR and CDR2 FQNEAQ (reference sequence). CDR3 length: 18 residues. J was trimmed by 0 bases and V by 6 bases; bases with no gene match: 11. CDR3 bases: TGTGCCAGCAGTCAGAGGACAGGCTCTAGCTCCTATAATTCACCCCTCCACTTT. Protein: CASSQRTGSSSYNSPLHF.

The rearrangement links TRBV5-1 to TRBJ2-7, with 7 bases aligning to TRBD1. This CDR3 has 15 amino acids. Germline trimming cut 4 bases from V and 0 bases from J; bases unmatched to any gene: 7. The germline CDR1 and CDR2 sequences are SGHRS and YFSETQ. CDR3 sequence (DNA): TGCGCCAGCAGCCCGGGACAGAGTCGCTCCTACGAGCAGTACTTC. Translated, it gives CASSPGQSRSYEQYF.

With regard to this clone: Relative to the germline gene, one junction end is altered; a read error may explain this. V and J are TRBV7-7 and TRBJ1-4; D may be TRBD1 (6 bases). Looked up from germline, CDR1 is SSHAT and CDR2 is FNYEAQ (reference sequence). CDR3 size: 15 residues. The CDR3 region has the DNA TGTGCTAGCAGCTTAGGAGGACAGACTAATGAAAAACTGTTTTTT. This encodes CASSLGGQTNEKLFF. Looking up the rest from reference TRBV7-7 and TRBJ1-4 gives the full variable domain: GAGVSQSPRYKVTKRGQDVTLRCDPISSHATLYWYQQALGQGPEFLTYFNYEAQPDKSGLPSDRFSAERPEGSISTLTIQRTEQRDSAMYRCASSLGGQTNEKLFFGSGTQLSVL.

This clone occurred a few times. The V call is TRBV7-9, the J call TRBJ1-1; D ambiguous. CDR1 and CDR2 (germline): SEHNR, FQNEAQ (reference sequence). V was clipped by 5 bases and J by 6 bases, with 7 bases between them. CDR3 length: 11 amino acids. The CDR3 spells CASSTDAEAFF. The CDR3, as DNA: TGTGCCAGCAGCACAGACGCTGAAGCTTTCTTT. The full variable domain, with the rest looked up from reference TRBV7-9 and TRBJ1-1, is DTGVSQNPRHKITKRGQNVTFRCDPISEHNRLYWYRQTLGQGPEFLTYFQNEAQLEKSRLLSDRFSAERPKGSFSTLEIQRTEQGDSAMYLCASSTDAEAFFGQGTRLTVV.

This chain connects TRBV29-1 to TRBJ2-2; D is unresolved. The germline gives CDR1 SQVTM, CDR2 ANQGSEA. Trimming took 6 bases from V and 7 from J, leaving 15 bases between them. This CDR3 comprises 13 residues. The CDR3 sequence is CSVSTQGFGELFF. The CDR3 DNA is TGCAGCGTGTCCACCCAAGGATTCGGGGAGCTGTTTTTT.

V usage is TRBV9 and J usage is TRBJ1-6, with 10 nucleotides matching TRBD1. V lost 3 bases and J lost 8; bases outside the gene matches: 8. This CDR3 has 16 amino acids. Germline V CDR1 and CDR2: SGDLS, YYNGEE. The CDR3: CASSGQGALVDSPLHF. DNA for the CDR3: TGTGCCAGCAGCGGACAGGGGGCCCTAGTGGATTCACCCCTCCACTTT.

This chain links TRBV27 with TRBJ2-1, with TRBD1 matching 8 bases. Germline V CDR1 and CDR2: MNHEY, SMNVEV (reference sequence). The CDR3 extends over 11 amino acids. V shed 8 bases and J 7 bases; nucleotides not matched to a gene: 1. CDR3 residues: CASWDRNEQFF. CDR3 DNA sequence: TGTGCCAGCTGGGACAGGAATGAGCAGTTCTTC.

This chain links TRBV11-2 with TRBJ2-4; perhaps TRBD1 as D (6 bases). The CDR3 contains 14 residues. Germline V gene sequence: CDR1 SGHAT, CDR2 FQNNGV. Deletions cut 5 bases from V and 8 bases from J, with 16 bases between. The CDR3 region is CASSPILTGYIQYF. The CDR3 DNA sequence: TGTGCCAGCAGCCCTATCCTGACAGGATACATTCAGTACTTC.

The chain carries TRBV29-1 and TRBJ1-1, with TRBD1 matching 7 bases. V dropped 7 bases and J dropped 2; count of bases not matched to a gene: 7. Germline V gene sequence: CDR1 SQVTM, CDR2 ANQGSEA. The CDR3 runs 13 residues. The CDR3 sequence is CSARDSSNTEAFF. DNA for the CDR3: TGCAGCGCCCGGGACAGTTCTAACACTGAAGCTTTCTTT. Variable domain in full (rest from reference TRBV29-1 and TRBJ1-1): SAVISQKPSRDICQRGTSLTIQCQVDSQVTMMFWYRQQPGQSLTLIATANQGSEATYESGFVIDKFPISRPNLTFSTLTVSNMSPEDSSIYLCSARDSSNTEAFFGQGTRLTVV.

The chain couples TRBV13 to TRBJ1-1; D not certain. The CDR3 contains 13 residues. V was cut by 8 bases and J by 7 bases, with 17 bases left in between. Germline CDR1 and CDR2: PRHDT and FYEKMQ (reference sequence). CDR3 nucleotides: TGTGCCAGCTTCGTACGCCCCGGAGGTGAAGCTTTCTTT. It translates to CASFVRPGGEAFF.

The chain recombines TRBV25-1 with TRBJ2-4; 8 bases are shared with TRBD1. In germline, CDR1 is MGHDK, CDR2 SYGVNS. CDR3 length equals 13 residues. The V and J ends lost 6 bases and 4 bases, in that order; junction bases with no gene match: 2. The CDR3 is CASRGTGKNIQYF. The CDR3 DNA is TGTGCCAGCAGGGGGACAGGAAAAAACATTCAGTACTTC. The whole variable domain, remainder taken from reference TRBV25-1 and TRBJ2-4, is EADIYQTPRYLVIGTGKKITLECSQTMGHDKMYWYQQDPGMELHLIHYSYGVNSTEKGDLSSESTVSRIRTEHFPLTLESARPSHTSQYLCASRGTGKNIQYFGAGTRLSVL.

The chain recombines TRBV30 with TRBJ2-1; 7 bases are shared with TRBD1. This CDR3 has 14 residues. With 8 bases clipped from V and 4 bases from J, the junction kept 11 bases outside the gene matches. The V gene's germline CDR1 is GTSNPN and CDR2 SVGIG (reference sequence). The CDR3 DNA sequence: TGTGCCATTTACCGGGACAGCGCGTACAATGAGCAGTTCTTC. Its protein is CAIYRDSAYNEQFF.